The sequence of this T cell receptor (beta chain) was determined in a study of OX40 agonist ivuxolimab in advanced cancers. Study-wide results and caveats: Expanded clones belonging to CD8+ T cells outnumbered, on average, those of CD4+. Some nonresponders likewise displayed low normalized T-cell clonal expansion.

The CDR3 length is 14 residues. The germline V gene has CDR1 MNHNS and CDR2 SASEGT. V was clipped by 6 bases and J by 7 bases; unmatched bases: 11. A word on this clone: Its antigen is undetermined.

The table came from immunoSEQ multiplex PCR; TCRdb's copy has only in-frame clones and leaves some out. The sample shows 55,000 to 80,000 clones, roughly 80% of them seen only once. This chain links TRBV6-1 with TRBJ1-1; 7 bases line up with TRBD1. The clonotype was recovered from an adult with an advanced solid tumor such as melanoma, head and neck, liver or kidney cancer. The source was CD4+ or CD8+ T cells sorted from blood, collected in a trial of the OX40 agonist ivuxolimab. The CDR3 reads CASSRTGSRGEAFF. The CDR3 DNA reads as TGTGCCAGCAGCCGGACAGGTTCTCGGGGTGAAGCTTTCTTT.